A selection of T cell receptor beta chains follows, all from one sample in a study of identical twins. One entry per CDR3 protein, called by TCRdb with MiXCR from the 5' RACE reads. The sample has around 490,000 distinct CDR3 sequences, approximately 14% seen once. The same data also contributed to another study, on yellow fever vaccine responses in identical twins.

Sequencing was carried out using CD4+ T cells sorted from blood. All receptors come from a woman under 30 in good health. Each CDR3 is given with its conserved first and last residue. Each record gives: clone size, D gene, J gene, V gene, CDR3 DNA, CDR3 protein. D genes are given only for firm matches. Only part of the rows carry a size: once, few, many, or a class if the clone is expanded.

many NA TRBJ2-3 TRBV9 TGTGCCAGCAGCCCCCGGATGGCGACTCTATGGTACACAGATACGCAGTATTTT CASSPRMATLWYTDTQYF
NA TRBD2 TRBJ2-1 TRBV5-1 TGCGCCAGCAGCTTGGAGGCTAGCGGGGGGGCTTCCTACAATGAGCAGTTCTTC CASSLEASGGASYNEQFF
NA TRBD1 TRBJ1-2 TRBV29-1 TGCAGCGTCGACCAGGGACAGGCTAACTATGGCTACACCTTC CSVDQGQANYGYTF
few NA TRBJ2-7 TRBV7-9 TGTGCCAGCAGCCCGGGACGCGGGGACTCCTACGAGCAGTACTTC CASSPGRGDSYEQYF
NA TRBD1 TRBJ2-5 TRBV12-3/TRBV12-4 TGTGCCAGCAGTATTGGGACAGGGGCACTCCAAGAGACCCAGTACTTC CASSIGTGALQETQYF
NA NA TRBJ2-7 TRBV24-1 TGTGCCACCAGTGACTTTACCGGGACGACTTCCTACGAGCAGTACTTC CATSDFTGTTSYEQYF
NA TRBD2 TRBJ2-1 TRBV15 TGTGCCACCAGCGACGGCGGGAGGGTCCATGAGCAGTTCTTC CATSDGGRVHEQFF
few NA TRBJ1-5 TRBV5-5 TGTGCCAGCAGCTTGGTTCTGTTGAATCAGCCCCAGCATTTT CASSLVLLNQPQHF
few NA TRBJ2-3 TRBV4-1 TGCGCCAGCAGCCAGTGGGAGGACGGCACAGATACGCAGTATTTT CASSQWEDGTDTQYF
many TRBD1 TRBJ1-1 TRBV12-3/TRBV12-4 TGTGCCAGCAGACCTTGGGACAGGGTAACTGAAGCTTTCTTT CASRPWDRVTEAFF